This entry describes one T cell receptor (beta chain). No antigen is known for it. The data belong to a study of cytomegalovirus exposure and HLA in healthy donors. Findings and limits, study-wide: As a later analysis revealed, most CMV-associated TCR beta chains appeared HLA-restricted. Later on, a genetic analysis was performed. It linked a missense variant in DCLRE1C with V- and J-gene trimming of TCR beta.

Primers included in the PCR were 60 Vbeta and 13 Jbeta primers. Sequencing was performed with immunoSEQ multiplex PCR; in TCRdb, only in-frame clones are kept and a portion is missing. The repertoire holds about 150,000 clones, 80% to 90% seen once, with over 2.5% in the top ten. The CDR3 is 15 residues long. Germline V CDR1 and CDR2: LNHDA, SQIVND (reference sequence). The V and J ends lost 3 bases and 7 bases, in that order; junction bases with no gene match: 8. The chain has TRBV19 and TRBJ2-4, with 8 bases that match TRBD2. The sample consisted of PBMCs. This receptor was identified in a man younger than 40 in good health and CMV-seropositive. The DNA for the CDR3 is TGTGCCAGTAGTATTAAGCGGGAGAGGAGGAACATTCAGTACTTC. Translated, it gives CASSIKRERRNIQYF.